This record concerns one TCR beta chain sequence. Its antigen is as yet unknown. The source of the sample is a study of T cell responses to AZD1222 COVID-19 vaccine. Whole-study findings and limits: Spike-specific TCR breadth and depth grew following two AZD1222 doses. It should be noted that donors were predominantly white British and more often female, and clonal diversity was possibly underestimated. No repertoire was sampled before or during the peak T cell response, only after it.

CDR3 length: 14 residues. The germline gives CDR1 SEHNR, CDR2 FQNEAQ (reference sequence). V lost 3 bases to trimming and J lost 4 bases; unmatched junction nucleotides: 3. Measured with immunoSEQ multiplex PCR; TCRdb has only the in-frame clones, and not every one. The data show about 110,000 clones, with 87% seen just once and 5% to 5.5% held by the top ten. V and J are TRBV7-9 and TRBJ2-7; TRBD1 agrees at 10 bases. The sequencing used peripheral blood, collected on day 0 of AZD1222 vaccination. This receptor was obtained from an adult in good health. The CDR3 DNA is TGTGCCAGCAGCTTGACAGGGGGCGGTTACGAGCAGTACTTC. Its protein is CASSLTGGGYEQYF.